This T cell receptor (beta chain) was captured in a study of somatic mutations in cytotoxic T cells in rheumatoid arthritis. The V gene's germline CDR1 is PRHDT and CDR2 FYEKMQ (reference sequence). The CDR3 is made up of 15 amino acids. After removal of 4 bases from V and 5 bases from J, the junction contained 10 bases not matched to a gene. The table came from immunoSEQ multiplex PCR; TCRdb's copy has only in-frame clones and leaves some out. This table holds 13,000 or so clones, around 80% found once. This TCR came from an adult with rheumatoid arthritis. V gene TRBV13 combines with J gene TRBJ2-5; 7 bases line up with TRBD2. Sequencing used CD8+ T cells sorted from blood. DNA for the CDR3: TGTGCCAGCAGCTCCCGCGGGGGAACCACTGAGACCCAGTACTTC. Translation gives CASSSRGGTTETQYF.